This note documents a single T cell receptor (beta chain) sequence. This specimen comes from a study of control samples from healthy donors and cancer patients. The CDR3 totals 17 residues. Per germline, CDR1 SGHRS and CDR2 YFSETQ. V lost 0 bases and J lost 5, with 20 bases in between. Sequencing was performed with immunoSEQ multiplex PCR; in TCRdb, only in-frame clones are kept and a portion is missing. This sample has 85,000 to 95,000 clones, with about 89% found just once. This TCR came from a woman aged 25 to 39 in good health. Sequencing was carried out using blood. This sequence joins TRBV5-1 and TRBJ1-1, with a weak D call TRBD1 (5 bases). The CDR3 DNA is TGCGCCAGCAGCTTGGCAGGGTTTCGTGAATATAGGACTGAAGCTTTCTTT. Translating it yields CASSLAGFREYRTEAFF.